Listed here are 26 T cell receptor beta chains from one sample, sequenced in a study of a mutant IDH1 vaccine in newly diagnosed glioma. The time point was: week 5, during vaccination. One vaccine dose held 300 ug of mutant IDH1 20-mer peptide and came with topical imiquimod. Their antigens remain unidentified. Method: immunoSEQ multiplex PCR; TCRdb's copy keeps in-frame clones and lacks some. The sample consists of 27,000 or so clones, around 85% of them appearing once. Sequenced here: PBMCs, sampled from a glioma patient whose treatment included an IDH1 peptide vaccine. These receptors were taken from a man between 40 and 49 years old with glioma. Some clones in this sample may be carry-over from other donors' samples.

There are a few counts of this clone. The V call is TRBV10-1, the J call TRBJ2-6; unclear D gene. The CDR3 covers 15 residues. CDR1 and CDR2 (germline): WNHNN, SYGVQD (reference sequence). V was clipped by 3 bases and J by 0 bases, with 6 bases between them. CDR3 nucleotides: TGCGCCAGCAGTGACAAAAACTCTGGGGCCAACGTCCTGACTTTC. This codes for CASSDKNSGANVLTF.

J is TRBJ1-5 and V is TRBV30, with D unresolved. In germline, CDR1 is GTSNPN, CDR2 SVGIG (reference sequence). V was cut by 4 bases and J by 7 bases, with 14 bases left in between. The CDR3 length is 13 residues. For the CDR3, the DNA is TGTGCCTGGACGACGGGAGCCACACAGCCCCAGCATTTT. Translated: CAWTTGATQPQHF.

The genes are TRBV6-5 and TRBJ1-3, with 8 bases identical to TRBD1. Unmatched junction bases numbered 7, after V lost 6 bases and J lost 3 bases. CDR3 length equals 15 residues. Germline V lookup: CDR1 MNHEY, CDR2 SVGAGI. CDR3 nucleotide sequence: TGTGCCAGCAGCCGACAGGGGAAGAGTGGAAACACCATATATTTT. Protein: CASSRQGKSGNTIYF.

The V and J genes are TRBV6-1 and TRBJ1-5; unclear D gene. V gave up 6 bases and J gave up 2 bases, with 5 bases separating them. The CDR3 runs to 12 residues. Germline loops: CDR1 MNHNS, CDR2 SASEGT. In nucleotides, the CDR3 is TGTGCCAGCAGAGGCGGCAATCAGCCCCAGCATTTT. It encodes CASRGGNQPQHF.

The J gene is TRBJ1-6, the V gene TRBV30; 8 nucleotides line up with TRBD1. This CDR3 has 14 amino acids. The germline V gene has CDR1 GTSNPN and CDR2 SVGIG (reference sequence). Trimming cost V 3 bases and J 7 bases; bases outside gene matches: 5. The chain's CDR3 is CAWRGDRLNSPLHF. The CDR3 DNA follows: TGTGCCTGGAGGGGGGACAGGTTGAATTCACCCCTCCACTTT.

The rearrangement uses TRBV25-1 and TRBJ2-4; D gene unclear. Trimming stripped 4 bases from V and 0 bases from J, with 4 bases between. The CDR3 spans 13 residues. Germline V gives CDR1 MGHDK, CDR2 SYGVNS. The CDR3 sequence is CASSGLAKNIQYF. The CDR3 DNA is TGTGCCAGCAGTGGGCTAGCCAAAAACATTCAGTACTTC.

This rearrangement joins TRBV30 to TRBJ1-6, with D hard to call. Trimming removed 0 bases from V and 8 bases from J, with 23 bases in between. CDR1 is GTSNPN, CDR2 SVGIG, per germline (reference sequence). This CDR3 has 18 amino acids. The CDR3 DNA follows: TGTGCCTGGAGTGTCATTTCGAAGGTGGCAGGCCATCATTCACCCCTCCACTTT. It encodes CAWSVISKVAGHHSPLHF.

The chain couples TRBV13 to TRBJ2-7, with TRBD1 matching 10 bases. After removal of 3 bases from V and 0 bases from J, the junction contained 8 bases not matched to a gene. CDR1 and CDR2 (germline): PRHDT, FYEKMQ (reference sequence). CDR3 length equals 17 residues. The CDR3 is CASSLTGGGTSSYEQYF. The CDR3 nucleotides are TGTGCCAGCAGCTTGACAGGGGGCGGGACTAGCTCCTACGAGCAGTACTTC.

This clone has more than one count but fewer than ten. DNA of the CDR3: TGTGCCAGCAGCCCCCGCGACAGGGGGCCGTGGGAGCTGTTTTTT. Protein product: CASSPRDRGPWELFF. The rearrangement uses TRBV7-9 and TRBJ2-2; 10 bases match TRBD1. The CDR3 covers 15 residues. Per germline, CDR1 SEHNR and CDR2 FQNEAQ (reference sequence). V dropped 5 bases and J dropped 9; count of bases not matched to a gene: 9.

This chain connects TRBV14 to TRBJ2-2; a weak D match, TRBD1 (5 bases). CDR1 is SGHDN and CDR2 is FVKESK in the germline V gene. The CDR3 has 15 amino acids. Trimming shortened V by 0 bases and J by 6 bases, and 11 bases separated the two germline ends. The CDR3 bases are TGTGCCAGCAGCCAAGATACAGGTGTGGCCGGGGAGCTGTTTTTT. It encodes CASSQDTGVAGELFF.

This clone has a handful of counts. CDR3 loop: CASSWGQNEQYF. CDR3 DNA: TGTGCCAGCAGTTGGGGGCAGAACGAGCAGTACTTC. The chain combines TRBV6-1 with TRBJ2-7, with D tentatively TRBD1 (6 bases). Trimming took off 5 bases at V and 5 bases at J, with 10 bases between the two ends. The CDR3 extends over 12 amino acids. Germline V CDR1 and CDR2: MNHNS, SASEGT.

In DNA, the CDR3 is TGTGCCAGCAGTTCGGGGGGCCTGGGGAGGTCTGGCTACACCTTC. This translates into CASSSGGLGRSGYTF. The chain links TRBV6-1 to TRBJ1-2; a possible D gene is TRBD1 (6 bases). The V gene's germline CDR1 is MNHNS and CDR2 SASEGT. This CDR3 region has 15 residues. V dropped 5 bases and J dropped 7 bases, with 20 bases sitting between them.

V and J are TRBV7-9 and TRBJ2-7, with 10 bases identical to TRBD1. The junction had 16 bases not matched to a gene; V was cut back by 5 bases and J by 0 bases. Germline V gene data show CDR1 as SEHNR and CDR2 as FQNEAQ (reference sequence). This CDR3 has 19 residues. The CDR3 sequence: CASSTNRADGTGDSYEQYF. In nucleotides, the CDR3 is TGTGCCAGCAGCACTAATAGGGCCGACGGGACAGGGGACTCCTACGAGCAGTACTTC. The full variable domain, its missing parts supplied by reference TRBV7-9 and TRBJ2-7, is DTGVSQNPRHKITKRGQNVTFRCDPISEHNRLYWYRQTLGQGPEFLTYFQNEAQLEKSRLLSDRFSAERPKGSFSTLEIQRTEQGDSAMYLCASSTNRADGTGDSYEQYFGPGTRLTVT.

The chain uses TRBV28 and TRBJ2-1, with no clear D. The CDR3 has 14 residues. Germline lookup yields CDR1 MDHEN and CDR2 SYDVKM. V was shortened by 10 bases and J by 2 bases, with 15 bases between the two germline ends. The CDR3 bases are TGTGCCACCTCAAGGGTGGCTACCTACAATGAGCAGTTCTTC. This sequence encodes CATSRVATYNEQFF.

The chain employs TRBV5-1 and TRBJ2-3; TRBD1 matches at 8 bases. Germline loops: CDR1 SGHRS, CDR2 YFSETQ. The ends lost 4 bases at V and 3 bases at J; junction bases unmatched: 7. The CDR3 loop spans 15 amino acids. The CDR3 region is CASSQRQGMTDTQYF. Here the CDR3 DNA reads TGCGCCAGCAGCCAGAGACAGGGGATGACAGATACGCAGTATTTT.

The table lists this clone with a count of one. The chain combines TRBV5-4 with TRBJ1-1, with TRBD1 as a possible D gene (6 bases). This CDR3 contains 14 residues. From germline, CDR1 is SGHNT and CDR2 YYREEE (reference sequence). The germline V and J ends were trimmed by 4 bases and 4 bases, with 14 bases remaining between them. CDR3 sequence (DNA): TGTGCCAGCAGCCCTCGCAGGGGAGGCACTGAAGCTTTCTTT. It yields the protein CASSPRRGGTEAFF.

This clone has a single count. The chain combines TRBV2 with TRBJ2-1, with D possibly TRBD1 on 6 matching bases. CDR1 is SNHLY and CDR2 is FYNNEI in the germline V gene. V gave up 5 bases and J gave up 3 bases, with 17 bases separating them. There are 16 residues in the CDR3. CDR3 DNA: TGTGCCAGCAGTCCTCGCCGGGACACCTACTACAATGAGCAGTTCTTC. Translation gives CASSPRRDTYYNEQFF.

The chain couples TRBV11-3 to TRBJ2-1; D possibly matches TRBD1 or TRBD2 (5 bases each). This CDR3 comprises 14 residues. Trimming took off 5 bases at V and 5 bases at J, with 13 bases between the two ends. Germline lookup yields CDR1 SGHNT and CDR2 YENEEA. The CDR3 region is CASSAWDGNNEQFF. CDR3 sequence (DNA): TGTGCCAGCAGCGCGTGGGACGGGAACAATGAGCAGTTCTTC.

The CDR3, as DNA: TGTGCCATCAGTGAGTCGGGCGGACGGCCCCTGCTAGGCTACACCTTC. Translated: CAISESGGRPLLGYTF. This sequence joins TRBV10-3 and TRBJ1-2, with D unclear. The CDR3 runs 16 residues. The V end lost 0 bases, the J end lost 8 bases, and 19 bases lay between the germline ends. Germline V gene lookup returns CDR1 ENHRY and CDR2 SYGVKD.

CDR3 amino acids: CASSQDVGVLGRAFF. The DNA for the CDR3 is TGTGCCAGCAGCCAAGATGTCGGGGTCCTAGGGAGAGCTTTCTTT. V gene TRBV4-2 combines with J gene TRBJ1-1; D uncertain. The CDR3 covers 15 residues. Looked up from germline, CDR1 is LGHNA and CDR2 is YNFKEQ. V was pared by 0 bases and J by 10 bases, with 18 bases between.

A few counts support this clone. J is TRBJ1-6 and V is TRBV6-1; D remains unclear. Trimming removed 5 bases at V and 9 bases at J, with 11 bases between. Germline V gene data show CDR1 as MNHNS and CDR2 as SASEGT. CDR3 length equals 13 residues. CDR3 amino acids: CASSPGRISPLHF. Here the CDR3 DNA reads TGTGCCAGCAGTCCGGGCCGGATTTCACCCCTCCACTTT.

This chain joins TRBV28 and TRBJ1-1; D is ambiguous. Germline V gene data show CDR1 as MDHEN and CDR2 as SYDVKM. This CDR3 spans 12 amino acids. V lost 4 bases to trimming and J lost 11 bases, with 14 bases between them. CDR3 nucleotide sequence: TGTGCCAGCAGTTCCATCACCCTGAGTGCTTTCTTT. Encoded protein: CASSSITLSAFF.

The CDR3 sequence: CATILAGSYEQYF. CDR3 nucleotides: TGTGCCACCATACTAGCGGGGTCCTACGAGCAGTACTTC. This chain connects TRBV6-1 to TRBJ2-7, with TRBD2 identical over 10 bases. The V segment lost 10 bases and the J segment 1 base; nucleotides outside the gene matches: 4. This CDR3 has 13 amino acids. Germline V gives CDR1 MNHNS, CDR2 SASEGT.

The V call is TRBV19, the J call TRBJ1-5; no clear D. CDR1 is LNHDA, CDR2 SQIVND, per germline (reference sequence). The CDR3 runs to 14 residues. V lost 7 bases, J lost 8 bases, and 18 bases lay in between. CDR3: CASNADHLWEPQHF. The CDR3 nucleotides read TGTGCCAGTAACGCGGACCACCTATGGGAGCCCCAGCATTTT. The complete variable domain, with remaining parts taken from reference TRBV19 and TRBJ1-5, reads DGGITQSPKYLFRKEGQNVTLSCEQNLNHDAMYWYRQDPGQGLRLIYYSQIVNDFQKGDIAEGYSVSREKKESFPLTVTSAQKNPTAFYLCASNADHLWEPQHFGDGTRLSIL.

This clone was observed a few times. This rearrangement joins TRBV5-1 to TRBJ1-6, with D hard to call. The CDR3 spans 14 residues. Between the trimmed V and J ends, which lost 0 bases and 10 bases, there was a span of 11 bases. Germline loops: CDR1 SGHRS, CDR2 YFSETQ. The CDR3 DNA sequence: TGCGCCAGCAGCTTGGCGGGGAGAGGATCACCCCTCCACTTT. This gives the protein CASSLAGRGSPLHF.

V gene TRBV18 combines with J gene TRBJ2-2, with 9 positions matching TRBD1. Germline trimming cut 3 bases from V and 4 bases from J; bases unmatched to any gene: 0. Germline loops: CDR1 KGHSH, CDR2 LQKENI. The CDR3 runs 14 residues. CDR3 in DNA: TGTGCCAGCTCACCGGGACAGGGCACCGGGGAGCTGTTTTTT. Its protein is CASSPGQGTGELFF.